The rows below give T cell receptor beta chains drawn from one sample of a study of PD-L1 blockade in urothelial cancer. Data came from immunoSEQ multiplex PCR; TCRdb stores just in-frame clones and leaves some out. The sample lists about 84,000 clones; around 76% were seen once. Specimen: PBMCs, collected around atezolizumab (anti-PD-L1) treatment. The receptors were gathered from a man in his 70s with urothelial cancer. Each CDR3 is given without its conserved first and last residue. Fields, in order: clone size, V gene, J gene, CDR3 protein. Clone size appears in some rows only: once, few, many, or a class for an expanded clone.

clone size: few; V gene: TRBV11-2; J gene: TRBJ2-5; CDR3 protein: ASSLVSETQY
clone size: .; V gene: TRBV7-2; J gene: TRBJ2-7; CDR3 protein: ASSLDRAATEQY
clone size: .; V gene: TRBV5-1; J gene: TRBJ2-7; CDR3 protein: ASSLGPGSYEQY
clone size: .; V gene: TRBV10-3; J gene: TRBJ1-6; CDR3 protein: AITPGGMDSPLH
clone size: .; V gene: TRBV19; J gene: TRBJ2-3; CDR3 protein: ASRPPGGRGTDTQY
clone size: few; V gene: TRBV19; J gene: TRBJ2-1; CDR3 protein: ASSSTSGARSYNEQF
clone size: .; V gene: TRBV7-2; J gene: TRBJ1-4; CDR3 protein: ASSLAQGAETNEKLF
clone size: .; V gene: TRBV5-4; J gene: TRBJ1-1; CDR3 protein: ASSAGGVKDTEAF
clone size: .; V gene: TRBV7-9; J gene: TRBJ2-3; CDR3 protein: ASSLGSVGGGWTDTQY
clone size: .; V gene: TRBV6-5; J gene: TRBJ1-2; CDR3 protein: ASSYSIGGNSGYT
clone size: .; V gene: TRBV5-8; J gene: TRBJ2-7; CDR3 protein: ASPLPLEQY
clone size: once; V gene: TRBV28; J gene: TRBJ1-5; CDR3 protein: ASSPSGTGEGGNQPQH
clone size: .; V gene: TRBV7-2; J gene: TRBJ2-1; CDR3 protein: ASSLASGTHNEQF
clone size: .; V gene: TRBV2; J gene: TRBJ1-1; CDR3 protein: ARPQGASNTEAF
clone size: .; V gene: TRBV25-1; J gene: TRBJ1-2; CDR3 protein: ASSENREGYT
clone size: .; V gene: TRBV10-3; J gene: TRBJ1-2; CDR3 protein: AISHPTGNYGYT
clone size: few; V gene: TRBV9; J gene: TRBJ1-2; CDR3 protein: ASSVANRGEGYT
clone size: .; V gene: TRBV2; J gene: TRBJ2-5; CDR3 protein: ASREDYQETQY
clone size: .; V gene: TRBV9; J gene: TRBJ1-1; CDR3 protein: ASSVAGYTEAF
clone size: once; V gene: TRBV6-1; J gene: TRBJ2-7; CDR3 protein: ASTRDTSSYEQY
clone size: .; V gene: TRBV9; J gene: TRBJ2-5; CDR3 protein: ASSAGLAEQETQY
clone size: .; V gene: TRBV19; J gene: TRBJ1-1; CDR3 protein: ASSKRRAEAF
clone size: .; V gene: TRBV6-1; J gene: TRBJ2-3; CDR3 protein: ASMASGATDTQY
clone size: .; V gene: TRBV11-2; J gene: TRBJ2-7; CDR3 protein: ASSLNSGGAYEQY